One and the same sample provided the 30 T cell receptor beta chains below, sequenced in a study of human T cells and chemical hapten exposure. Documented time point: pre-sensitization, week 0. Described treatment: therapeutic diphenylcyclopropenone sensitization with weekly scalp DPC. In TCRdb, the RACE reads were re-called with MiXCR into one record per CDR3 protein. The repertoire includes around 250,000 distinct CDR3 sequences, more than 6.5% of them detected once, and 2.3% sits in the top ten. This specimen was whole blood, taken in connection with sensitization to the hapten diphenylcyclopropenone (DPC). The receptors derive from a woman aged 40-49 years with alopecia areata. Some clones in this sample may be carry-over from other donors' samples.

This clonotype was found a few times. The rearrangement uses TRBV12-3 or TRBV12-4 and TRBJ2-2; 11 bases map to TRBD1. The CDR3 covers 14 residues. The trim removed 7 bases at V and 5 bases at J, leaving 3 bases unmatched. The CDR3, as DNA: TGTGCCAGCACCGGGACAGGGGGTACCGGGGAGCTGTTTTTT. Its translation is CASTGTGGTGELFF.

This clonotype has just a few counts. The V gene is TRBV2, the J gene TRBJ1-5; D remains ambiguous. Trimming removed 4 bases at V and 2 bases at J, with 9 bases between. Germline-derived CDR1 and CDR2 are SNHLY and FYNNEI. The CDR3 sequence is 14 residues long. CDR3 coding DNA: TGTGCCAGCAGTGGGAGGAGTGGCAATCAGCCCCAGCATTTT. Amino acid sequence: CASSGRSGNQPQHF.

The chain couples TRBV3-1 to TRBJ2-7; no clear D. V lost 1 base, J lost 6 bases, and 7 bases lay in between. This CDR3 is built from 12 residues. Germline V gene data show CDR1 as LGHDT and CDR2 as YNNKEL (reference sequence). The chain's CDR3 is CASSQGQREQYF. DNA for the CDR3: TGTGCCAGCAGCCAAGGGCAGCGCGAGCAGTACTTC.

This clonotype was seen a few times. The V gene is TRBV12-3 or TRBV12-4, the J gene TRBJ1-5, with D hard to call. This CDR3 region has 13 residues. V was shortened by 4 bases and J by 5 bases, with 9 bases between the two germline ends. CDR3 bases: TGTGCCAGCAGTTCTACAGAGGATCAGCCCCAGCATTTT. Its protein product is CASSSTEDQPQHF.

This clonotype was seen more than once but under ten times. Its ends do not fully match the called genes, so a read error is possible. V gene TRBV10-3 combines with J gene TRBJ1-1, with D tentatively TRBD1 (5 bases). CDR3 length: 15 residues. Germline-derived CDR1 and CDR2 are ENHRY and SYGVKD. CDR3 protein: CATSDRDSGITEAFF. CDR3 nucleotide sequence: TGTGCCACCAGTGATCGTGACAGTGGAATTACTGAAGCTTTCTTT.

This clonotype was counted many times. The chain uses TRBV29-1 and TRBJ2-4, with a weak D call TRBD2 (5 bases). V lost 7 bases and J lost 2, with 18 bases in between. The CDR3 totals 15 residues. Germline values: CDR1 SQVTM, CDR2 ANQGSEA. Here the CDR3 DNA reads TGCAGCGACCCGAGGCTCGAGGGTACCAAAAACATTCAGTACTTC. Its translation: CSDPRLEGTKNIQYF.

J is TRBJ2-6 and V is TRBV14, with D possibly being TRBD1 or TRBD2 (5 bases each). CDR3 size: 16 residues. Trimming cost V 1 base and J 16 bases, with 23 bases left between them. Germline V lookup: CDR1 SGHDN, CDR2 FVKESK. As DNA, the CDR3 is TGTGCCAGCAGCCAAGCAGGGCCCCCTTTGATAGGAGGTCTGACTTTC. Residues: CASSQAGPPLIGGLTF. Together with reference TRBV14 and TRBJ2-6, the CDR3 gives the full variable domain: EAGVTQFPSHSVIEKGQTVTLRCDPISGHDNLYWYRRVMGKEIKFLLHFVKESKQDESGMPNNRFLAERTGGTYSTLKVQPAELEDSGVYFCASSQAGPPLIGGLTFGAGSRLTVL.

This clonotype was seen a few times. V usage is TRBV10-3 and J usage is TRBJ2-3; D remains unclear. With 2 bases removed from V and 2 bases from J, the gap between germline ends came to 11 bases. CDR1 is ENHRY and CDR2 is SYGVKD in the germline V gene. The CDR3 is made up of 15 amino acids. Here the CDR3 DNA reads TGTGCCATCAGTGAGAGGGCCGGAGACACAGATACGCAGTATTTT. This gives the protein CAISERAGDTDTQYF.

V usage is TRBV29-1 and J usage is TRBJ2-1; D gene unclear. The CDR3 spans 11 residues. The germline V gene encodes CDR1 SQVTM and CDR2 ANQGSEA. V was trimmed by 1 base and J by 7 bases, leaving 5 bases between them. CDR3 sequence reads: CSVEVGNEQFF. The CDR3 DNA is TGCAGCGTTGAAGTTGGTAATGAGCAGTTCTTC.

V usage is TRBV7-2 and J usage is TRBJ2-7; perhaps D is TRBD1 or TRBD2 (6 bases each). CDR3 length equals 14 residues. Trimming took 5 bases from V and 4 from J, leaving 15 bases between them. CDR1 and CDR2 (germline): SGHTA, FQGNSA. The CDR3 DNA follows: TGTGCCAGCAGCCTCACCGGAGGGGGGTACGAGCAGTACTTC. Amino acid sequence: CASSLTGGGYEQYF. Supplemented by reference TRBV7-2 and TRBJ2-7, the full variable domain reads GAGVSQSPSNKVTEKGKDVELRCDPISGHTALYWYRQSLGQGLEFLIYFQGNSAPDKSGLPSDRFSAERTGGSVSTLTIQRTQQEDSAVYLCASSLTGGGYEQYFGPGTRLTVT.

About this clonotype itself: With a much larger clone just one base away, this may be a read error. This chain links TRBV20-1 with TRBJ1-6; the match to TRBD1 covers 8 bases. CDR1 DFQATT and CDR2 SNEGSKA come from the germline V gene (reference sequence). This CDR3 contains 16 residues. J gave up 10 bases and V 0 bases, and 11 bases lay outside the gene matches. CDR3 DNA sequence: TGCAGTGCTAGAGACCCCTGGCAGGGGGCTCGATCACCCCTCCACTTT. Protein: CSARDPWQGARSPLHF.

At least ten counts were recorded for this clonotype. CDR3 loop: CATSDPRGMNIQYF. The DNA of the CDR3 is TGTGCCACCAGTGACCCCAGGGGTATGAACATTCAGTACTTC. The V call is TRBV24-1, the J call TRBJ2-4; perhaps TRBD1 as D (6 bases). This CDR3 comprises 14 residues. Between the trimmed V and J ends, which lost 4 bases and 7 bases, there was a span of 13 bases. The germline CDR1 and CDR2 sequences are KGHDR and SFDVKD.

On this clonotype: The junction shows a germline mismatch at one end, possibly a read error. The V gene is TRBV29-1, the J gene TRBJ1-1; tentatively, D is TRBD1 (5 bases). Per the germline V gene, CDR1 is SQVTM and CDR2 is ANQGSEA. The CDR3 has 8 amino acids. The CDR3 nucleotides read TGCAGCGACGAGGTCGGGGCTTTT. It yields the protein CSDEVGAF.

This clonotype came up a few times. The chain uses TRBV29-1 and TRBJ2-1, with 8 bases identical to TRBD1. The CDR3 totals 12 residues. V shed 7 bases and J 8 bases; nucleotides not matched to a gene: 7. CDR1 SQVTM and CDR2 ANQGSEA come from the germline V gene. This CDR3 is CSGTGSVDEQFF. The CDR3 coding sequence is TGCAGCGGGACAGGGTCGGTGGATGAGCAGTTCTTC.

This clonotype was seen a few times. The gene calls are TRBV6-6 and TRBJ2-7, with TRBD1 matching over 9 bases. The CDR3 runs to 15 residues. Germline CDR1 and CDR2: MNHNY and SVGAGI (reference sequence). Trimming took 6 bases from V and 4 from J; bases not matched to a gene: 10. CDR3 amino acids: CASSGHGTGLYEQYF. CDR3 in DNA: TGTGCCAGCAGCGGACACGGGACAGGGTTGTACGAGCAGTACTTC.

There are many counts of this clonotype. V is TRBV3-1 and J is TRBJ1-1; a possible D gene is TRBD1 (6 bases). The CDR3 contains 14 residues. The V gene's germline CDR1 is LGHDT and CDR2 YNNKEL (reference sequence). V dropped 2 bases and J dropped 4 bases, with 11 bases sitting between them. The CDR3 is CASSQSDRSTEAFF. The CDR3 DNA is TGTGCCAGCAGCCAATCCGACAGGTCCACTGAAGCTTTCTTT.

In this sample, this clonotype turned up a few times. The chain couples TRBV9 to TRBJ2-1; D is perhaps TRBD1 (6 bases). Trimming pared 0 bases from V and 5 bases from J, leaving 12 bases between. The CDR3 totals 15 residues. Per the germline V gene, CDR1 is SGDLS and CDR2 is YYNGEE. The CDR3 region is CASSVGVTGNNEQFF. The CDR3 bases are TGTGCCAGCAGCGTAGGAGTGACAGGTAACAATGAGCAGTTCTTC.

The chain carries TRBV4-2 and TRBJ1-4; no definite D call. The V end was cut by 3 bases, the J end by 6 bases, with 20 bases between. The CDR3 contains 17 residues. Germline-derived CDR1 and CDR2 are LGHNA and YNFKEQ. In DNA form, the CDR3 reads TGTGCCAGCAGCCAGGCTGGTACACCGGAAAAATATGAAAAACTGTTTTTT. As protein: CASSQAGTPEKYEKLFF.

The sample holds many counts of this clonotype. V usage is TRBV12-3 or TRBV12-4 and J usage is TRBJ2-1, with TRBD2 matching 7 bases. The CDR3 loop spans 14 amino acids. The ends lost 1 base at V and 8 bases at J; junction bases unmatched: 5. The CDR3 loop reads CASSLEGLRDEQFF. The CDR3 bases are TGTGCCAGCAGTTTAGAGGGACTACGCGATGAGCAGTTCTTC.

The chain links TRBV30 to TRBJ1-1; no reliable D call. V was clipped by 7 bases and J by 11 bases, with 20 bases between them. Germline V gives CDR1 GTSNPN, CDR2 SVGIG (reference sequence). This CDR3 has 12 amino acids. This chain's CDR3 is CASGRESRKAFF. In DNA, the CDR3 is TGTGCCTCGGGAAGGGAGTCGAGAAAGGCTTTCTTT.

This clonotype appeared many times. The DNA for the CDR3 is TGTGCCAGCACCAACGGACGGTCCTCCTACGAGCAGTACTTC. Translated, it gives CASTNGRSSYEQYF. V usage is TRBV6-6 and J usage is TRBJ2-7; D gene uncertain. Germline V gene data show CDR1 as MNHNY and CDR2 as SVGAGI (reference sequence). V shed 7 bases and J shed 0 bases, with 13 bases lying between them. The CDR3 consists of 14 residues.

This clonotype was seen only a few times. The gene calls are TRBV7-3 and TRBJ2-3; D uncertain. The CDR3 contains 15 residues. Trimming removed 5 bases from V and 0 bases from J, with 12 bases in between. Germline assignment: CDR1 SGHTA and CDR2 FQGTGA. CDR3 coding DNA: TGTGCCAGCAGCCCACGGCCCTCTAGCACAGATACGCAGTATTTT. It yields the protein CASSPRPSSTDTQYF.

The genes are TRBV6-6 and TRBJ2-7; the match to TRBD1 covers 7 bases. This CDR3 has 15 residues. CDR1 is MNHNY, CDR2 SVGAGI, per germline (reference sequence). V trimming: 6 bases; J trimming: 5 bases; junction bases outside the gene matches: 13. In DNA form, the CDR3 reads TGTGCCAGCAGCTCCAGGACAGGTGGTCAGGACGAGCAGTACTTC. Its translation is CASSSRTGGQDEQYF.

This clonotype came up a few times. DNA of the CDR3: TGTGCCAGCAGCTTAGCGCAAGGGGGATCCTACAATGAGCAGTTCTTC. Its protein product is CASSLAQGGSYNEQFF. The chain is built from TRBV11-1 and TRBJ2-1; possibly TRBD1 for D (6 bases). Trimming cost V 0 bases and J 1 base, with 10 bases left between them. The CDR3 length is 16 residues. Germline assignment: CDR1 SGHAT and CDR2 FQDESV (reference sequence).

The rearrangement uses TRBV18 and TRBJ1-1, with D perhaps matching TRBD1 (5 bases). The germline CDR1 and CDR2 sequences are KGHSH and LQKENI. Trimming stripped 5 bases from V and 1 base from J, with 14 bases between. The CDR3 runs 15 residues. CDR3 region: CASSGDWDPNTEAFF. The DNA for the CDR3 is TGTGCCAGCTCAGGGGACTGGGACCCGAACACTGAAGCTTTCTTT.

This clonotype was recorded a few times. The chain uses TRBV12-3 or TRBV12-4 and TRBJ1-1; the D gene is possibly TRBD1 (6 bases). The CDR3 has 16 residues. Trimming removed 6 bases from V and 2 bases from J, with 19 bases in between. CDR3 in DNA: TGTGCCAGCAGGCCAATGGGGGGGGCCGGAAACACTGAAGCTTTCTTT. Translating it yields CASRPMGGAGNTEAFF.

In its sample, this clonotype was seen a few times. V usage is TRBV14 and J usage is TRBJ2-1; 8 nucleotides align to TRBD2. With 0 bases clipped from V and 7 bases from J, the junction kept 20 bases outside the gene matches. Germline values: CDR1 SGHDN, CDR2 FVKESK. CDR3 length equals 20 residues. The CDR3 DNA reads TGTGCCAGCAGCCAAGAAACACAACCCGGCGGACTAGCTAGTGGAAATGAGCAGTTCTTC. Amino acid sequence: CASSQETQPGGLASGNEQFF. The variable domain in full, completed from reference TRBV14 and TRBJ2-1, reads EAGVTQFPSHSVIEKGQTVTLRCDPISGHDNLYWYRRVMGKEIKFLLHFVKESKQDESGMPNNRFLAERTGGTYSTLKVQPAELEDSGVYFCASSQETQPGGLASGNEQFFGPGTRLTVL.

This clonotype was picked up a small number of times. The chain links TRBV6-2 or TRBV6-3 to TRBJ1-5; tentatively, D is TRBD1 (5 bases). The CDR3 sequence is 17 residues long. V shed 0 bases and J shed 0 bases, with 12 bases lying between them. In germline, CDR1 is MNHEY, CDR2 SVGEGT. The CDR3 reads CASSYSSTADSNQPQHF. The CDR3 region has the DNA TGTGCCAGCAGTTACTCCTCGACAGCTGATAGCAATCAGCCCCAGCATTTT.

The sample holds a few counts of this clonotype. The chain links TRBV7-8 to TRBJ1-2; D perhaps matches TRBD1 (5 bases). The CDR3 sequence is 16 residues long. Per germline, CDR1 SGHVS and CDR2 FQNEAQ. V was shortened by 2 bases and J by 2 bases, with 15 bases between the two germline ends. CDR3 bases: TGTGCCAGCAGCTTATTGTTCGGGGCCGAAAACTATGGCTACACCTTC. As protein: CASSLLFGAENYGYTF.

With regard to this clonotype: An end of the junction differs from the germline gene, which may be a read error. The chain employs TRBV20-1 and TRBJ2-4; D perhaps matches TRBD2 (5 bases). Per the germline V gene, CDR1 is DFQATT and CDR2 is SNEGSKA (reference sequence). The CDR3 spans 11 residues. In DNA, the CDR3 is TGCAGTTCTAGAGGCGGGTACATTCAGTACTTC. Translation gives CSSRGGYIQYF.